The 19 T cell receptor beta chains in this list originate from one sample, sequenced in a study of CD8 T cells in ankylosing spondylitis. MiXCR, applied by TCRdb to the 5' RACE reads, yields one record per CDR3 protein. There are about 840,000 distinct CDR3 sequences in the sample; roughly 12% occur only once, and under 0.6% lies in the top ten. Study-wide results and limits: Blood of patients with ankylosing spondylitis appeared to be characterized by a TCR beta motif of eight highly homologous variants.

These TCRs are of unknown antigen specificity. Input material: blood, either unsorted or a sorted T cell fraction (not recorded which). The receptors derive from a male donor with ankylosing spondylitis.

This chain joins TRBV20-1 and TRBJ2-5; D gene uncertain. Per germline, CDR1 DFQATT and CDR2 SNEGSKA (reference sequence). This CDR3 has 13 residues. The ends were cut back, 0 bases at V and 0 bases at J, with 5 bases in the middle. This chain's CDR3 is CSARDDYQETQYF. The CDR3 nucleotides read TGCAGTGCTAGAGATGACTACCAAGAGACCCAGTACTTC.

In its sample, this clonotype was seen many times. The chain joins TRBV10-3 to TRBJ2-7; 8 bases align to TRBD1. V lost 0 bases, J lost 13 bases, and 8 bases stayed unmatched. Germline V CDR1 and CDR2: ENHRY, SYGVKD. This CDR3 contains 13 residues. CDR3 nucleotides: TGTGCCATCAGTGAGTCGGCTTGGACAGGGTCTTACTTC. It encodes CAISESAWTGSYF.

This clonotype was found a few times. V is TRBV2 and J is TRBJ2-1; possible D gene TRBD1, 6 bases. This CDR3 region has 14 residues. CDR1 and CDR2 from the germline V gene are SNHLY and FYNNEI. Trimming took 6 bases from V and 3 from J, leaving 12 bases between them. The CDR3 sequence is CASSTQGYYNEQFF. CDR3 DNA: TGTGCCAGCAGCACACAGGGTTACTACAATGAGCAGTTCTTC.

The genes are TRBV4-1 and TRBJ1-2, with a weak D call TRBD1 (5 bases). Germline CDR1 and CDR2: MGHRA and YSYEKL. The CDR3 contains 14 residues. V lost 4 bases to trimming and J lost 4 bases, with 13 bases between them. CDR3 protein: CASSPGKGIYGYTF. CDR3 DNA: TGCGCCAGCAGCCCAGGGAAGGGGATCTATGGCTACACCTTC.

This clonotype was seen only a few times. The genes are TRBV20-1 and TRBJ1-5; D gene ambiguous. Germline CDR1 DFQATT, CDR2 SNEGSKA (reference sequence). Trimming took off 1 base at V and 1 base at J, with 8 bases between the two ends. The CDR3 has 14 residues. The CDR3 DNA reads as TGCAGTGCTAGAGGGGATTGGAGCAATCAGCCCCAGCATTTT. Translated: CSARGDWSNQPQHF.

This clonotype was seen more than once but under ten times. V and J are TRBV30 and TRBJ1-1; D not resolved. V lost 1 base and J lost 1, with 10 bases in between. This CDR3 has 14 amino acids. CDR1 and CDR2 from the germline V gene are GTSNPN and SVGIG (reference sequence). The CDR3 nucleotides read TGTGCCTGGAGTGCCCAAGTTAGGAACACTGAAGCTTTCTTT. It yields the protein CAWSAQVRNTEAFF.

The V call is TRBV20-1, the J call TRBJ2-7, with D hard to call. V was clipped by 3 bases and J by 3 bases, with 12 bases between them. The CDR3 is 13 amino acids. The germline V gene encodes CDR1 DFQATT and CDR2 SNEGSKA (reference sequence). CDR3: CSASGSTDYEQYF. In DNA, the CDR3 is TGCAGTGCTAGCGGTTCCACCGACTACGAGCAGTACTTC.

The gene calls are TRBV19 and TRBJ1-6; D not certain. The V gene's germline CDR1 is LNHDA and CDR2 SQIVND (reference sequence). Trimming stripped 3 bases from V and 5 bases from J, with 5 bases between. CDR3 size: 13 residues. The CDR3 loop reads CASSIFDNSPLHF. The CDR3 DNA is TGTGCCAGTAGTATCTTCGATAATTCACCCCTCCACTTT.

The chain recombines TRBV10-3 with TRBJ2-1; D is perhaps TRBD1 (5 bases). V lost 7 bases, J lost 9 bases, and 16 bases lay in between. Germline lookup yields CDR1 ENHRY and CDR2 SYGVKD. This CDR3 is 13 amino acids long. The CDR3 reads CAITPGFGGEQFF. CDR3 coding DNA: TGTGCCATCACACCAGGGTTCGGCGGTGAGCAGTTCTTC.

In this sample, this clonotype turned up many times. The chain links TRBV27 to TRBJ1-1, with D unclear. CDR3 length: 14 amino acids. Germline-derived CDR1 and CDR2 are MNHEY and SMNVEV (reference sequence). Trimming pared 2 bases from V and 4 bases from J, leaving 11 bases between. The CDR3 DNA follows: TGTGCCAGCAGTTTAGGTCGTTCTGTCACTGAAGCTTTCTTT. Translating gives CASSLGRSVTEAFF.

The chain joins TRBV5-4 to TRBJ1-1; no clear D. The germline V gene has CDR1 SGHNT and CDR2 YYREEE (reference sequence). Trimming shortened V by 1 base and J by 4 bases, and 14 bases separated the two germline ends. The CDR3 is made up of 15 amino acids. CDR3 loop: CASSLREGSVTEAFF. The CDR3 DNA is TGTGCCAGCAGCTTGAGAGAGGGTTCGGTCACTGAAGCTTTCTTT.

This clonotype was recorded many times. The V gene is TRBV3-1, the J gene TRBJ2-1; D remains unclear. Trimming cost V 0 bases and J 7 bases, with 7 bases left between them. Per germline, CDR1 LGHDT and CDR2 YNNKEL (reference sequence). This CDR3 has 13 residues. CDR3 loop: CASSQELSNEQFF. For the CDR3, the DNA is TGTGCCAGCAGCCAAGAACTGTCTAATGAGCAGTTCTTC.

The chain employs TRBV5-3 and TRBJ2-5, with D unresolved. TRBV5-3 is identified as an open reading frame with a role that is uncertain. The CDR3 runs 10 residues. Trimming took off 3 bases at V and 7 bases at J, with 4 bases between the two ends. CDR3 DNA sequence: TGTGCCAGAAGCTCTGTGACCCAGTACTTC. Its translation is CARSSVTQYF.

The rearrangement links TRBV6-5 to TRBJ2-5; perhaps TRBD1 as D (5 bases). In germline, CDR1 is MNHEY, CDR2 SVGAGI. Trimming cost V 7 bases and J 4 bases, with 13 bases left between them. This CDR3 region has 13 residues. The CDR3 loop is CASTFSGRETQYF. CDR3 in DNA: TGTGCCAGCACGTTTTCAGGGCGAGAGACCCAGTACTTC.

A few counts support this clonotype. The CDR3 sequence is CASSYRRIEAFF. Written as DNA, the CDR3 is TGTGCCAGCAGTTACCGGCGGATTGAAGCTTTCTTT. The chain links TRBV6-2 or TRBV6-3 to TRBJ1-1; D gene ambiguous. The CDR3 has 12 residues. The ends were cut back, 2 bases at V and 7 bases at J, with 8 bases in the middle. From germline, CDR1 is MNHEY and CDR2 SVGEGT.

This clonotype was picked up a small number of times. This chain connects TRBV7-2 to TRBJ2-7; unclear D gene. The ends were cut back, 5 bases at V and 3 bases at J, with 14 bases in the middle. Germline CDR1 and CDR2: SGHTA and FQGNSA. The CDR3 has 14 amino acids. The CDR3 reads CASSPLMRSYEQYF. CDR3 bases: TGTGCCAGCAGCCCCCTAATGCGGAGCTACGAGCAGTACTTC.

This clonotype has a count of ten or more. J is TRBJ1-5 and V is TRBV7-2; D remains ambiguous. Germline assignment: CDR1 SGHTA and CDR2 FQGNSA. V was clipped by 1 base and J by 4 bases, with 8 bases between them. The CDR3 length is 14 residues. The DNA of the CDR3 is TGTGCCAGCAGCTTAGTGGGGTGGAATCAGCCCCAGCATTTT. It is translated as CASSLVGWNQPQHF.

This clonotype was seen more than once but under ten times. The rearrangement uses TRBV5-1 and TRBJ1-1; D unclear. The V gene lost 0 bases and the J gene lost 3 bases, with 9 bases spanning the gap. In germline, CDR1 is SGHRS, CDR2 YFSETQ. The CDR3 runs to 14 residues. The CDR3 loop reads CASSLVSPDTEAFF. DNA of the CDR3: TGCGCCAGCAGCTTGGTGTCACCGGACACTGAAGCTTTCTTT.

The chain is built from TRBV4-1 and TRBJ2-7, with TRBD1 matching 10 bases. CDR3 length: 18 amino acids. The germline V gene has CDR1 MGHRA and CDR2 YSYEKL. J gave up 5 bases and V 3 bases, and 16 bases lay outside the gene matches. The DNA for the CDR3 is TGCGCCAGCAGCCATACTTTAAGCCGGGACAGGGGTGGCCACGAGCAGTACTTC. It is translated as CASSHTLSRDRGGHEQYF.